The rows below give T cell receptor beta chains drawn from one sample of a study of cytomegalovirus exposure and HLA in healthy donors. Assay used: immunoSEQ multiplex PCR; TCRdb lists only in-frame clones, some missing. Of roughly 120,000 clones listed, about three quarters were seen once; the top ten hold 1.9%. Sequencing used PBMCs. The receptors here all came from a man between 50 and 59 years old in good health and CMV-seronegative. Both conserved end residues are part of each CDR3. The D gene is left open where the match is weak. For some rows the clone size is stated as once, few or many, or as a class when expanded; others skip it.

size	V	D	J	CDR3	DNA
.	TRBV6-1	.	TRBJ2-3	CASNVQERDTQYF	TGTGCCAGCAACGTACAGGAGAGGGATACGCAGTATTTT
.	TRBV19	TRBD1	TRBJ1-5	CASSTGDRTINQPQHF	TGTGCCAGTAGTACAGGGGACAGGACGATCAATCAGCCCCAGCATTTT
.	TRBV5-5	TRBD1	TRBJ1-1	CASSWGQRVNTEAFF	TGTGCCAGCAGCTGGGGACAGAGAGTAAACACTGAAGCTTTCTTT
.	TRBV10-2	.	TRBJ1-2	CASSESLVRSGYTF	TGCGCCAGCAGTGAGTCGCTGGTTCGGTCAGGCTACACCTTC
.	TRBV19	TRBD1	TRBJ2-2	CASSSWTGGSSGELFF	TGTGCCAGTAGCTCCTGGACAGGGGGCAGTTCCGGGGAGCTGTTTTTT
.	TRBV6-5	.	TRBJ1-1	CASSLAEGEEAFF	TGTGCCAGCAGCCTGGCTGAAGGGGAAGAAGCTTTCTTT
.	TRBV23-1	TRBD1	TRBJ2-7	CASSQTERTGSSYEQYF	TGCGCCAGCAGTCAAACGGAACGGACAGGTAGCTCCTACGAGCAGTACTTC
.	TRBV5-4	.	TRBJ2-3	CASRLTRDSDTQYF	TGTGCCAGCAGGTTGACGAGGGACTCGGATACGCAGTATTTT
.	TRBV19	.	TRBJ1-5	CASRTTQGSSRPQHF	TGTGCCAGTAGGACCACCCAGGGATCTTCAAGGCCCCAGCATTTT
few	TRBV9	.	TRBJ1-2	CASSASTGRAFRYTF	TGTGCCAGCAGCGCCTCTACAGGGAGGGCCTTTAGATACACCTTC
.	TRBV2	.	TRBJ2-1	CASSLEVWALDEQFF	TGTGCCAGCTCCCTGGAGGTTTGGGCCCTCGATGAGCAGTTCTTC
.	TRBV5-4	TRBD2	TRBJ2-3	CASSGWGTSRVPTDTQYF	TGTGCCAGCAGCGGGTGGGGGACTAGCAGGGTCCCCACAGATACGCAGTATTTT
.	TRBV6-5	.	TRBJ2-4	CASSNYRVGKNIQYF	TGTGCCAGCAGTAACTACAGGGTTGGTAAAAACATTCAGTACTTC
.	TRBV4-2	TRBD2	TRBJ2-7	CASSQERKGLAGHEQYF	TGTGCCAGCAGCCAAGAAAGAAAGGGACTAGCGGGCCACGAGCAGTACTTC
.	TRBV6-5	TRBD1	TRBJ1-1	CASRSSGTGNAFF	TGTGCCAGCAGATCCTCCGGGACAGGGAATGCTTTCTTT
.	TRBV4-3	.	TRBJ2-3	CASSPVISTDTQYF	TGCGCCAGCAGCCCCGTTATTAGCACAGATACGCAGTATTTT
.	TRBV9	.	TRBJ1-5	CASSDLDSQSPQHF	TGTGCCAGCAGCGACCTCGACTCCCAGTCGCCCCAGCATTTT
.	TRBV6-5	.	TRBJ2-7	CASSYSLGLTYEQYF	TGTGCCAGCAGTTACTCGCTCGGACTGACGTACGAGCAGTACTTC
.	TRBV9	.	TRBJ2-1	CASSAMRASSYNEQFF	TGTGCCAGCAGCGCCATGCGGGCGAGCTCCTACAATGAGCAGTTCTTC
.	TRBV5-1	TRBD1	TRBJ1-1	CASRSGGAGDTEAFF	TGCGCCAGCAGATCAGGGGGCGCCGGGGACACTGAAGCTTTCTTT
.	TRBV7-9	.	TRBJ2-1	CASSLEPPGGRTDNEQFF	TGTGCCAGCAGCTTAGAGCCTCCGGGGGGCCGAACCGACAATGAGCAGTTCTTC
.	TRBV7-2	.	TRBJ1-6	CASSLSQGNSPLHF	TGTGCCAGCAGCTTAAGTCAGGGGAATTCACCCCTCCACTTT
.	TRBV11-2	.	TRBJ2-3	CASSLGGHTDTQYF	TGTGCCAGCAGCTTAGGGGGCCACACAGATACGCAGTATTTT
.	TRBV5-1	.	TRBJ1-1	CASLREVENTEAFF	TGCGCCAGCCTGAGGGAGGTTGAGAACACTGAAGCTTTCTTT
.	TRBV4-2	.	TRBJ1-2	CASSSTAGDYGYTF	TGTGCCAGCAGCTCCACTGCAGGGGACTATGGCTACACCTTC
.	TRBV2	.	TRBJ1-4	CASSGIQGYGVKLFF	TGTGCCAGCAGTGGGATACAGGGTTACGGTGTAAAACTGTTTTTT
.	TRBV4-1	.	TRBJ1-3	CASSNIGRASGNTIYF	TGCGCCAGCAGCAATATAGGCAGGGCCTCTGGAAACACCATATATTTT
.	TRBV6-1	TRBD1	TRBJ1-1	CASNPSRGRTEAFF	TGTGCCAGCAACCCAAGCAGGGGGAGGACTGAAGCTTTCTTT
.	TRBV5-6	.	TRBJ2-7	CASSSEMQGYEQYF	TGTGCCAGCAGCTCTGAGATGCAGGGGTACGAGCAGTACTTC
.	TRBV4-2	TRBD1	TRBJ2-1	CASSQLRTGPYNEQFF	TGTGCCAGCAGCCAACTACGGACAGGGCCCTACAATGAGCAGTTCTTC
.	TRBV2	TRBD2	TRBJ2-1	CARRAGTGGALF	TGTGCCAGAAGGGCTGGAACCGGGGGGGCGCTCTTC
.	TRBV19	TRBD1	TRBJ2-7	CASSITGTGYEQYF	TGTGCCAGTAGTATTACCGGGACAGGATACGAGCAGTACTTC
.	TRBV4-1	.	TRBJ1-2	CASSQDRATGRYGYTF	TGCGCCAGCAGCCAAGACAGGGCGACAGGCCGCTATGGCTACACCTTC
.	TRBV2	.	TRBJ1-1	CASSEWGLGGTEAFF	TGTGCCAGCAGCGAGTGGGGGCTTGGCGGCACTGAAGCTTTCTTT
.	TRBV7-2	TRBD1	TRBJ2-1	CAMDRTGGTSSSYNEQFF	TGTGCCATGGACCGGACAGGGGGCACTTCTAGCTCCTACAATGAGCAGTTCTTC
once	TRBV7-9	TRBD2	TRBJ2-1	CSSSLGTSGVYSYNEQFF	TGTTCCAGCAGCCTCGGGACTAGCGGGGTCTACTCCTACAATGAGCAGTTCTTC
.	TRBV11-3	TRBD2	TRBJ2-3	CASSLVASGADTQYF	TGTGCCAGCAGCTTAGTCGCTAGCGGGGCAGATACGCAGTATTTT
.	TRBV5-1	TRBD2	TRBJ2-2	CASSLVGGGGGRLGTGELFF	TGCGCCAGCAGCTTGGTCGGTGGCGGCGGGGGGCGCCTCGGCACCGGGGAGCTGTTTTTT
few	TRBV1	.	TRBJ1-3	CTSSPSGQSSGNTIYF	TGCACCAGCAGCCCATCAGGACAGTCCTCTGGAAACACCATATATTTT
once	TRBV21-1	.	TRBJ2-7	CASSLRRLAGACSYEQYF	TGTGCCAGCAGCTTACGACGACTAGCGGGGGCCTGCTCCTACGAGCAGTACTTC
.	TRBV29-1	.	TRBJ1-2	CSVVTGYYGYTF	TGCAGCGTCGTTACAGGGTACTATGGCTACACCTTC
.	TRBV14	.	TRBJ2-5	CASSLGGAGRIETQYF	TGTGCCAGCAGCCTGGGGGGGGCCGGGCGTATAGAGACCCAGTACTTC
.	TRBV10-3	.	TRBJ1-5	CAISERDTGNQPQHF	TGTGCCATCAGTGAGAGGGACACCGGCAATCAGCCCCAGCATTTT
.	TRBV5-1	.	TRBJ2-3	CASSLVGTTSTDTQYF	TGCGCCAGCAGCTTGGTCGGGACAACTAGCACAGATACGCAGTATTTT
.	TRBV2	.	TRBJ2-1	CASSASSPSSYNEQFF	TGTGCCAGCAGTGCGTCCTCCCCGAGCTCCTACAATGAGCAGTTCTTC
.	TRBV2	.	TRBJ2-2	CASQRAGRDGELFF	TGTGCCAGCCAGCGGGCAGGGCGGGACGGGGAGCTGTTTTTT
.	TRBV5-4	.	TRBJ1-1	CASSLSGSLNTEAFF	TGTGCCAGCAGCTTGTCCGGGAGCCTGAACACTGAAGCTTTCTTT